Following are 4 T cell receptor beta chains from one sample sequenced in a study of neurological immune-mediated disorders. One entry per CDR3 protein results from TCRdb running MiXCR on the 5' RACE reads. This sample carries 75,000 to 90,000 distinct CDR3 sequences, around a tenth of them seen once, and the ten largest clones take around 2%. Sequencing used PBMCs. The receptors originated from a man aged 35 to 55 in good health.

There are many counts of this clonotype. This chain connects TRBV6-5 to TRBJ1-1; 7 bases fit TRBD1. J was trimmed by 1 base and V by 2 bases; bases with no gene match: 4. Germline assignment: CDR1 MNHEY and CDR2 SVGAGI. This CDR3 has 15 amino acids. CDR3 sequence: CASSYGQVPNTEAFF. CDR3 coding DNA: TGTGCCAGCAGTTACGGACAGGTACCGAACACTGAAGCTTTCTTT.

This clonotype was counted many times. The rearrangement links TRBV27 to TRBJ1-1, with D unresolved. The CDR3 spans 13 residues. The germline gives CDR1 MNHEY, CDR2 SMNVEV (reference sequence). V was clipped by 4 bases and J by 8 bases, with 14 bases between them. The CDR3 DNA is TGTGCCAGCAGTTCGTTCCCTGGAGGGGAAGCTTTCTTT. Protein: CASSSFPGGEAFF.

This clonotype has ten or more counts. The V call is TRBV5-6, the J call TRBJ2-1; TRBD2 agrees at 9 bases. Per the germline V gene, CDR1 is SGHDT and CDR2 is YYEEEE. The CDR3 has 15 residues. The V and J ends lost 2 bases and 4 bases, in that order; junction bases with no gene match: 4. This CDR3 reads CASSLAGGGYNEQFF. The DNA of the CDR3 is TGTGCCAGCAGCTTAGCGGGAGGCGGGTACAATGAGCAGTTCTTC. Looking up the rest from reference TRBV5-6 and TRBJ2-1 gives the full variable domain: DAGVTQSPTHLIKTRGQQVTLRCSPKSGHDTVSWYQQALGQGPQFIFQYYEEEERQRGNFPDRFSGHQFPNYSSELNVNALLLGDSALYLCASSLAGGGYNEQFFGPGTRLTVL.

Ten or more counts support this clonotype. The gene calls are TRBV20-1 and TRBJ2-5; 8 nucleotides line up with TRBD2. The CDR3 runs to 14 residues. The germline V gene has CDR1 DFQATT and CDR2 SNEGSKA (reference sequence). The V and J ends lost 5 bases and 3 bases, in that order; junction bases with no gene match: 8. CDR3 amino acids: CSALSRAGEETQYF. The CDR3 DNA reads as TGCAGTGCTCTATCGAGAGCGGGAGAAGAGACCCAGTACTTC.